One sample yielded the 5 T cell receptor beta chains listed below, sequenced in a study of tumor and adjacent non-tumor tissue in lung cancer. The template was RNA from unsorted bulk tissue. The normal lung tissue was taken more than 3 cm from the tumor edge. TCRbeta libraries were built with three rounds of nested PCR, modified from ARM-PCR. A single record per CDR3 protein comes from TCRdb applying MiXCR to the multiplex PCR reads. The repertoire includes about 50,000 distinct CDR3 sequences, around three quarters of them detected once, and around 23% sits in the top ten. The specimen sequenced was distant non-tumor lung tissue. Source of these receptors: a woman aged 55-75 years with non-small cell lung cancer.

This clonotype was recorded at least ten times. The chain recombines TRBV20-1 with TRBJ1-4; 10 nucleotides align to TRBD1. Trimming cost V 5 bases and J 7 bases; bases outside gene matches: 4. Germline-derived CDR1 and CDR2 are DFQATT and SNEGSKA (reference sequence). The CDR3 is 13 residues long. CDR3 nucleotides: TGCAGTGCTTGGACAGGGGGGCGTGAAAAACTGTTTTTT. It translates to CSAWTGGREKLFF.

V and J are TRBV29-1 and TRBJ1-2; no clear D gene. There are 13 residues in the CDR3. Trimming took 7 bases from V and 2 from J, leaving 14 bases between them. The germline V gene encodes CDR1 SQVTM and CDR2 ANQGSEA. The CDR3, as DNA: TGCAGCGCTGTTAGTACTGGGAACTATGGCTACACCTTC. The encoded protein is CSAVSTGNYGYTF. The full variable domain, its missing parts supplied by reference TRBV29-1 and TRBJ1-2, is SAVISQKPSRDICQRGTSLTIQCQVDSQVTMMFWYRQQPGQSLTLIATANQGSEATYESGFVIDKFPISRPNLTFSTLTVSNMSPEDSSIYLCSAVSTGNYGYTFGSGTRLTVV.

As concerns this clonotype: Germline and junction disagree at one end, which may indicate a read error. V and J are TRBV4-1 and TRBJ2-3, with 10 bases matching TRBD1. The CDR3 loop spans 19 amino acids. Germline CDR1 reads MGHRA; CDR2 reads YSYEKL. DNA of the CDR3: TGCGCCAGGAGCCAGAAAGCCCTGGGACAGGGGCTAAGCACAGATACGCAGTATTTT. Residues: CARSQKALGQGLSTDTQYF.

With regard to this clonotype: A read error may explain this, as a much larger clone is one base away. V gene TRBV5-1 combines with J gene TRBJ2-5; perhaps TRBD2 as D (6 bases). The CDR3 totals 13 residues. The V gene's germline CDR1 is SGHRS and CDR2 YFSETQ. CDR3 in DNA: TGCGCCGGCAGCTTCGGGGGACCAGAGACCCAGTACTTC. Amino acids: CAGSFGGPETQYF. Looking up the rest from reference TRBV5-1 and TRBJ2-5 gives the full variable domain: KAGVTQTPRYLIKTRGQQVTLSCSPISGHRSVSWYQQTPGQGLQFLFEYFSETQRNKGNFPGRFSGRQFSNSRSEMNVSTLELGDSALYLCAGSFGGPETQYFGPGTRLLVL.

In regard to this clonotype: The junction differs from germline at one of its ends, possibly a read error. The CDR3 spells CASSSGARKQFF. CDR3 in DNA: TGTGCCAGCAGTTCGGGGGCACGGAAACAGTTTTTT. The chain joins TRBV6-5 to TRBJ1-4, with D possibly matching TRBD1 (6 bases). This CDR3 region has 12 residues. Germline V CDR1 and CDR2: MNHEY, SVGAGI.